This T cell receptor beta chain is drawn from a study of T cells after yellow fever vaccination. Study information: Those fractions that held only low numbers of cells were prepared using the SMART-Seq v4 Ultra Low Input RNA kit. Study-wide findings and caveats: FACS-sorted repertoires might harbor abundant contaminating clonotypes from the bulk population. Reappearance after the booster was observed for most primary-vaccination clones (around 95% CD4, over 70% CD8).

By 5'RACE template switching, TCR cDNA was produced, with a universal primer site and UMIs added in the process. TCRdb re-called the 5' RACE reads with MiXCR, one entry per CDR3 protein. The data show over 300,000 distinct CDR3 sequences, 6.5% to 8.5% seen once. This clonotype showed up just a few times. Its antigen is not known. The CDR3 is 15 amino acids. V shed 1 base and J shed 0 bases, with 9 bases lying between them. Per germline, CDR1 KGHSH and CDR2 LQKENI. The V call is TRBV18, the J call TRBJ1-2; D call uncertain. The source of this sequence is a man aged 18-30 years who received the YFV17D yellow fever vaccine. Specimen: PBMCs, collected around 45 days after the first yellow fever vaccination. CDR3 in amino acids: CASSPLPGPNYGYTF. The CDR3 DNA reads TGTGCCAGCTCACCACTCCCTGGCCCTAACTATGGCTACACCTTC.